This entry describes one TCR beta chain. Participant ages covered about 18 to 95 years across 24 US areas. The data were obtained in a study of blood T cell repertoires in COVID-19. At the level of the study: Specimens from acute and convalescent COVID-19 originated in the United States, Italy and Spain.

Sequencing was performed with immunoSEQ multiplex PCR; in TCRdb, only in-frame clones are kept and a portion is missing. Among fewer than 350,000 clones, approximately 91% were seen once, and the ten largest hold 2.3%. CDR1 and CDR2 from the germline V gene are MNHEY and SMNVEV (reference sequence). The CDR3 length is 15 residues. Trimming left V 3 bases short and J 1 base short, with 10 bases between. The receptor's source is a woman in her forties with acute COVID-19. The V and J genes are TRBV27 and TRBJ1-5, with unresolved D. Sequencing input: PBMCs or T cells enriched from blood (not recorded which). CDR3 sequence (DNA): TGTGCCAGCAGTTTTTCAGGTGTGAGCAATCAGCCCCAGCATTTT. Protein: CASSFSGVSNQPQHF.